This TCR beta chain was captured in a study of high-grade serous ovarian cancer treatment subgroups. Looking at the study overall: Mean per sample: approximately 13,000 reads, around 7,100 unique TCR beta rearrangements.

This table comes from immunoSEQ multiplex PCR, and its TCRdb copy is limited to in-frame clones, with some not included. The data show about 8,600 clones, around 72% seen once. CDR1 and CDR2 (germline): SGHAT, FQNNGV. V was clipped by 5 bases and J by 2 bases, with 9 bases between them. This CDR3 has 13 residues. Tumor tissue was taken before any definitive surgery or chemotherapy was given. Findings and caveats of the study: Same-patient tumor repertoires overlapped at about 0.1 to 0.79; different patients barely overlapped. Only CDR3 was analyzed; CDR1 and CDR2 were not.

This clone showed up just a few times. Its antigen is undetermined. The chain recombines TRBV11-2 with TRBJ1-2, with D maybe TRBD1 (5 bases). The TCR originated in a human donor with high-grade serous ovarian cancer. Material for sequencing was tumor tissue. The CDR3 sequence: CASSPGPNYGYTF. The CDR3 bases are TGTGCCAGCAGCCCAGGGCCGAACTATGGCTACACCTTC.